The text below deals with one TCR beta chain. Sequencing used immunoSEQ multiplex PCR; TCRdb keeps in-frame clones, though not all of them. The table shows about 230,000 clones, with over 75% occurring only once. These data originate in a study of blood T cell repertoires in COVID-19. Study information: In each case, the material was cDNA or gDNA derived from T cells, B-cell-depleted T cells, or PBMCs.

CDR1 and CDR2 from the germline V gene are MDHEN and SYDVKM. V lost 5 bases to trimming and J lost 1 base, with 17 bases between them. CDR3 length: 16 residues. The rearrangement joins TRBV28 to TRBJ1-2, with D possibly TRBD1 on 6 matching bases. Specimen: peripheral blood. The receptor was isolated from a man aged 45-60 years with COVID-19, enrolled during active disease. In DNA form, the CDR3 reads TGTGCCAGCAGTAACCGTCCGGGACACTATAACTATGGCTACACCTTC. Amino acids: CASSNRPGHYNYGYTF.